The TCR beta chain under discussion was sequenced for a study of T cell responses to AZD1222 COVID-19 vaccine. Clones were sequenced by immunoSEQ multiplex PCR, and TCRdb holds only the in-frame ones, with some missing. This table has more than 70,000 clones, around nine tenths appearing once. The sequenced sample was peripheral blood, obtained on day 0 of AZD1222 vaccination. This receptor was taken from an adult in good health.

CDR3 bases: TGTGCCAGCAGCGGGATATCCACCGGGGAGCTGTTTTTT. Protein product: CASSGISTGELFF. The J gene is TRBJ2-2, the V gene TRBV28; D possibly corresponds to TRBD2 (5 bases). Trimming took off 6 bases at V and 4 bases at J, with 9 bases between the two ends. The V gene's germline CDR1 is MDHEN and CDR2 SYDVKM. The CDR3 covers 13 residues. Full variable domain (remainder filled in from reference TRBV28 and TRBJ2-2): DVKVTQSSRYLVKRTGEKVFLECVQDMDHENMFWYRQDPGLGLRLIYFSYDVKMKEKGDIPEGYSVSREKKERFSLILESASTNQTSMYLCASSGISTGELFFGEGSRLTVL.